This TCR beta chain was recovered during a study of molecular identifiers for immune sequencing clone quantification. With 10%, 30% or 50% of RNA, 20,000 to 1,000,000 naive CD8 T cells were sequenced. Naive CD8 T cells were sorted as CD8+CD4-CCR7+CD45RA+. Study-wide results and limits: Clonotypes topping 20 RNA copies carried over 97% of effector molecules but under 1% of naive ones.

The authors built bulk TCR libraries by previously described methods with listed TCR primers. TCRdb ran MiXCR on the PCR reads and lists one entry per CDR3 protein. This sample has around 70,000 distinct CDR3 sequences, with 18% found just once. In its sample, this clonotype was seen many times. Its antigen is unknown. The sequenced material came from naive CD8+ T cells from blood, with Jurkat cell RNA spiked in. Subset given: FACS-sorted CD8+CD4-CCR7+CD45RA+ naive T cells. The sequence derives from a human donor in good health. Some libraries in this study had Jurkat cell RNA spiked in.

CDR3 in amino acids: CASSLYPGSAGGYTF. The CDR3, as DNA: TGCGCCAGCAGCTTGTACCCGGGCTCTGCGGGCGGCTACACCTTC. The chain joins TRBV5-1 to TRBJ1-2; D is ambiguous. Germline CDR1 and CDR2: SGHRS and YFSETQ. The CDR3 extends over 15 amino acids. Trimming removed 1 base at V and 8 bases at J, with 18 bases between.